This TCR beta chain was profiled in a study of tumor-infiltrating lymphocytes in localized non-small cell lung cancer listed by TCRdb under 2021. Some background on the complete study: Patients whose samples were collected after neoadjuvant chemotherapy, as well as both smokers and never-smokers and several histologies, were included in the cohort. Each patient provided resected tumor tissue plus uninvolved lung tissue from the same patient, with the uninvolved lung tissue described as non-adjacent to the tumor. TCR sequencing was one of several integrated assays, alongside flow cytometry, multiplex immunofluorescence, RNA-seq, exome sequencing and proteomics, applied to the same patients. In total, the ICON cohort was made up of approximately 150 surgical patients who had localized non-small cell lung cancer and whose tumors were resected. For under 70 patients, immunoSEQ T-cell fraction was compared between paired tumor and uninvolved lung. Points the paper makes about the study in general: In line with immunofluorescence CD3 counts, TCRbeta sequencing supported higher T cell infiltration in tumors compared with uninvolved lung tissue. Assay coverage differed among patients according to how much tissue was available, so only a subset of the cohort had TCR sequencing. The TCR-derived T-cell fraction showed no difference between the flow cytometry-defined immunotypes IM1 (good prognosis) and IM2 (poor prognosis). Because different assays used different pieces of the same tissue, technical variation could not be distinguished from intratumor heterogeneity.

The T-cell fraction in tumor and uninvolved lung tissue was provided by TCR sequencing with the immunoSEQ assay. The authors processed their data as follows. For survival analysis, patients were split into high (upper tertile) and low (lower two tertiles) T-cell fraction groups and compared by log-rank test. Paired tumor versus uninvolved lung differences in T-cell fraction were tested with a signed-rank test. TCRdb stores this immuneACCESS table with in-frame sequences only. Part of the clones is absent; in the studies checked, under half of the shortfall reflects unresolved V genes, and no reason is known for the rest. V and J calls and clone size are those listed in that table; D and trimming were worked out from the DNA. The sample yields about 7,500 clones; about three fifths were counted once. 10% to 15% of the sample is held by the ten biggest clonotypes. About this clone: It has no known antigen specificity. No qualities accompany the bases; no much larger clone lies one base away.

Patient enrollment in ICON started in the first half of 2016, and the final patient was enrolled in 2018. In a subcohort of about 76 patients, fresh tumor and matched uninvolved tissue were collected for in-depth immune analyses, with TCR sequencing among those analyses. DNA isolated from bulk tissue, without cell sorting, was used for TCR sequencing. From the cysteine through the phenylalanine, the CDR3 covers 16 amino acids. The sequence is cut down to CDR3 DNA, 48 bases in frame from base 1. Sequences SGHNT (CDR1) and YYREEE (CDR2) are obtained from the germline V gene (reference sequence). For this chain, trimming is 4 bases at the V end and 0 bases at the J end, and the number of junction bases without a gene match is 4.

This TCR came from a human donor with non-small cell lung cancer. The chain is encoded by TRBV5-4 joined to TRBJ2-3, and TRBD2 matches 11 of the central bases. Sequenced: uninvolved lung tissue not adjacent to the tumor. The CDR3 region has the sequence CASSPSGGKSTDTQYF. The nucleotides are TGTGCCAGCAGCCCTAGCGGGGGGAAAAGCACAGATACGCAGTATTTT.